Each of the 27 T cell receptor beta chains below was sequenced from the same sample in a study of T cell responses to AZD1222 COVID-19 vaccine. The assay was immunoSEQ multiplex PCR, and TCRdb's table has in-frame clones only and misses some. The sample shows about 120,000 clones, about 90% of them seen only once. The sequenced sample was peripheral blood, obtained on day 0 of AZD1222 vaccination. Receptor source: an adult in good health.

The gene calls are TRBV5-4 and TRBJ2-2; the match to TRBD1 covers 8 bases. The CDR3 sequence is 16 residues long. Germline-derived CDR1 and CDR2 are SGHNT and YYREEE (reference sequence). V shed 4 bases, J shed 4 bases, and the junction held 9 bases outside the gene matches. The CDR3 region is CASSPGYRGFTGELFF. Here the CDR3 DNA reads TGTGCCAGCAGCCCAGGGTACAGGGGGTTCACCGGGGAGCTGTTTTTT.

The J gene is TRBJ2-1, the V gene TRBV27; 10 bases fit TRBD2. V dropped 5 bases and J dropped 9; count of bases not matched to a gene: 10. Germline V lookup: CDR1 MNHEY, CDR2 SMNVEV (reference sequence). The CDR3 spans 15 residues. CDR3 nucleotides: TGTGCCAGCAGTGGGCTAGCGGGAGCTTTGGGTGAGCAGTTCTTC. Its protein is CASSGLAGALGEQFF.

This chain joins TRBV4-1 and TRBJ1-1; D perhaps matches TRBD1 (6 bases). The CDR3 has 16 residues. Looked up from germline, CDR1 is MGHRA and CDR2 is YSYEKL. The ends were cut back, 4 bases at V and 0 bases at J, with 15 bases in the middle. In nucleotides, the CDR3 is TGCGCCAGCAGCCTTGTGACAGGCCTTCTGAACACTGAAGCTTTCTTT. This sequence encodes CASSLVTGLLNTEAFF.

V is TRBV2 and J is TRBJ2-7; a possible D gene is TRBD2 (6 bases). The CDR3 is made up of 12 amino acids. Trimming left V 6 bases short and J 4 bases short, with 10 bases between. Germline CDR1 SNHLY, CDR2 FYNNEI. The CDR3 reads CASSTRGYEQYF. CDR3 nucleotide sequence: TGTGCCAGCAGCACACGGGGGTACGAGCAGTACTTC.

There are a few counts of this clone. The chain employs TRBV3-1 (or the pseudogene TRBV3-2) and TRBJ1-3; D gene ambiguous. V was clipped by 1 base and J by 3 bases, with 1 base between them. Germline values: CDR1 LGHDT, CDR2 YNNKEL (reference sequence). The CDR3 sequence is 12 residues long. The CDR3 loop is CASSQGGNTIYF. CDR3 nucleotides: TGTGCCAGCAGCCAAGGTGGAAACACCATATATTTT.

The chain links TRBV28 to TRBJ1-2; TRBD1 aligns across 11 bases. With 5 bases clipped from V and 6 bases from J, the junction kept 14 bases outside the gene matches. The CDR3 loop spans 17 amino acids. Germline V gene lookup returns CDR1 MDHEN and CDR2 SYDVKM. CDR3 nucleotides: TGTGCCAGCAGTACCCCGGGACAGGGGGATTTTGTTGATGGCTACACCTTC. It encodes CASSTPGQGDFVDGYTF.

This clone came up a few times. The J gene is TRBJ2-5, the V gene TRBV9; a possible D gene is TRBD1 (6 bases). This CDR3 has 14 amino acids. Trimming took 4 bases from V and 2 from J, leaving 12 bases between them. The germline gives CDR1 SGDLS, CDR2 YYNGEE. The CDR3 sequence: CASSPTGIQETQYF. In DNA form, the CDR3 reads TGTGCCAGCAGCCCTACAGGGATACAAGAGACCCAGTACTTC.

The CDR3 protein is CASMDPGGRKAFF. CDR3 coding DNA: TGTGCCAGCATGGATCCGGGGGGCCGTAAAGCTTTCTTT. The chain combines TRBV6-4 with TRBJ1-1; a possible D gene is TRBD1 (6 bases). The CDR3 length is 13 residues. The germline gives CDR1 MRHNA, CDR2 SNTAGT. Trimming took 7 bases from V and 9 from J, leaving 18 bases between them.

This clone showed up just a few times. The rearrangement joins TRBV12-3 or TRBV12-4 to TRBJ1-1, with D perhaps matching TRBD1 (6 bases). The CDR3 totals 12 residues. Trimming stripped 6 bases from V and 1 base from J, with 6 bases between. CDR3 sequence: CASRTGNTEAFF. DNA of the CDR3: TGTGCCAGCAGGACAGGGAACACTGAAGCTTTCTTT.

The gene calls are TRBV18 and TRBJ1-2; perhaps TRBD1 as D (5 bases). This CDR3 comprises 14 residues. CDR1 and CDR2 from the germline V gene are KGHSH and LQKENI. V dropped 0 bases and J dropped 8 bases, with 13 bases sitting between them. DNA for the CDR3: TGTGCCAGCTCACCACCGGGGGGGTTCTACGGCTACACCTTC. Translated, it gives CASSPPGGFYGYTF.

This clone has only one observation. This chain joins TRBV1 and TRBJ2-7; TRBD1 is the table's D call, not checked against the DNA. TRBV1 is a recognized pseudogene. The CDR3 loop spans 10 amino acids. CDR3 coding DNA: TGCACCAGCTGCTGGCACGAGCAGTACTTC. It is translated as CTSCWHEQYF.

The rearrangement joins TRBV14 to TRBJ1-6, with 10 bases identical to TRBD1. The V and J ends lost 0 bases and 9 bases, in that order; junction bases with no gene match: 2. Germline CDR1 is SGHDN and CDR2 is FVKESK. This CDR3 is built from 15 residues. CDR3 protein: CASSQDWDRGSPLHF. The CDR3 DNA reads TGTGCCAGCAGCCAAGATTGGGACAGGGGTTCACCCCTCCACTTT.

This sequence joins TRBV19 and TRBJ1-1, with unresolved D. Trimming pared 1 base from V and 3 bases from J, leaving 15 bases between. In germline, CDR1 is LNHDA, CDR2 SQIVND (reference sequence). The CDR3 length is 16 residues. CDR3 sequence (DNA): TGTGCCAGTAGTATAGTCCGGACCTTCGAGTACACTGAAGCTTTCTTT. This gives the protein CASSIVRTFEYTEAFF.

The J gene is TRBJ1-6, the V gene TRBV6-5, with D perhaps TRBD1 (5 bases). V gave up 0 bases and J gave up 6 bases, with 9 bases separating them. The CDR3 spans 15 residues. In germline, CDR1 is MNHEY, CDR2 SVGAGI. The CDR3 here is CASSYSRQINSPLHF. The CDR3 DNA is TGTGCCAGCAGTTACTCCAGACAGATTAATTCACCCCTCCACTTT.

The CDR3 DNA is TGTGCCAGCAGTTACTCGAGAGCCGGATACTATGGCTACACCTTC. It specifies CASSYSRAGYYGYTF. V gene TRBV6-5 combines with J gene TRBJ1-2; the D is unclear. CDR3 length: 15 residues. V lost 0 bases, J lost 3 bases, and 11 bases lay in between. CDR1 and CDR2 from the germline V gene are MNHEY and SVGAGI.

The genes are TRBV4-2 and TRBJ2-3; no definite D call. Germline loops: CDR1 LGHNA, CDR2 YNFKEQ. The CDR3 loop spans 15 amino acids. V lost 0 bases, J lost 2 bases, and 9 bases lay in between. The CDR3 nucleotides read TGTGCCAGCAGCCAAGAACGGGCTCCCACAGATACGCAGTATTTT. Translation gives CASSQERAPTDTQYF.

There are a few counts of this clone. This rearrangement joins TRBV19 to TRBJ2-7; possible D gene TRBD1, 5 bases. CDR3 length equals 16 residues. Per germline, CDR1 LNHDA and CDR2 SQIVND (reference sequence). V dropped 5 bases and J dropped 0 bases, with 17 bases sitting between them. The DNA for the CDR3 is TGTGCCAGTAGTCCACAGGAGACAGTTTTCTCCTACGAGCAGTACTTC. It translates to CASSPQETVFSYEQYF.

The chain recombines TRBV29-1 with TRBJ2-3, with 8 bases aligning to TRBD2. CDR1 SQVTM and CDR2 ANQGSEA come from the germline V gene. CDR3 length equals 14 residues. Trimming removed 4 bases from V and 2 bases from J; junction bases left unmatched: 5. The CDR3 DNA reads TGCAGCGTTGTACTAGCGGCTAACACAGATACGCAGTATTTT. This encodes CSVVLAANTDTQYF.

This chain uses TRBV7-2 with TRBJ1-5; 7 nucleotides line up with TRBD1. The CDR3 spans 17 residues. CDR1 is SGHTA and CDR2 is FQGNSA in the germline V gene. With 1 base clipped from V and 2 bases from J, the junction kept 8 bases outside the gene matches. The CDR3 region has the DNA TGTGCCAGCAGCTTAGTAGGGGCCGGACAGGGCAATCAGCCCCAGCATTTT. Encoded protein: CASSLVGAGQGNQPQHF.

The chain links TRBV28 to TRBJ1-1, with TRBD1 matching 10 bases. This CDR3 has 14 amino acids. The germline CDR1 and CDR2 sequences are MDHEN and SYDVKM. Trimming removed 6 bases from V and 1 base from J; junction bases left unmatched: 2. CDR3 region: CASRRQGANTEAFF. DNA for the CDR3: TGTGCCAGCAGGAGACAGGGGGCGAACACTGAAGCTTTCTTT. Full variable domain (missing parts from reference TRBV28 and TRBJ1-1): DVKVTQSSRYLVKRTGEKVFLECVQDMDHENMFWYRQDPGLGLRLIYFSYDVKMKEKGDIPEGYSVSREKKERFSLILESASTNQTSMYLCASRRQGANTEAFFGQGTRLTVV.

The rearrangement uses TRBV6-5 and TRBJ2-3; TRBD2 matches at 14 bases. In germline, CDR1 is MNHEY, CDR2 SVGAGI. The CDR3 extends over 15 amino acids. V shed 5 bases and J 5 bases; nucleotides not matched to a gene: 3. DNA of the CDR3: TGTGCCAGCAGTCCGGGACTAGCGGGAGTAGATACGCAGTATTTT. This codes for CASSPGLAGVDTQYF.

The rearrangement links TRBV28 to TRBJ1-6, with 7 bases that match TRBD1. Germline V CDR1 and CDR2: MDHEN, SYDVKM. CDR3 size: 14 residues. The V gene end was trimmed by 5 bases and the J gene end by 10 bases; junction bases not matched to a gene: 8. This chain's CDR3 is CASSTRQGSSPLHF. CDR3 nucleotide sequence: TGTGCCAGCAGTACTCGACAGGGCTCCTCACCCCTCCACTTT.

The chain employs TRBV4-3 and TRBJ1-4; D is unresolved. The CDR3 consists of 14 residues. Germline lookup yields CDR1 LGHNA and CDR2 YSLEER. With 0 bases removed from V and 0 bases from J, the gap between germline ends came to 2 bases. The DNA of the CDR3 is TGCGCCAGCAGCCAAGACACAACTAATGAAAAACTGTTTTTT. It codes for CASSQDTTNEKLFF.

This chain links TRBV19 with TRBJ1-4; no clear D gene. The CDR3 extends over 17 amino acids. Germline V gene lookup returns CDR1 LNHDA and CDR2 SQIVND (reference sequence). The V end was cut by 5 bases, the J end by 0 bases, with 16 bases between. CDR3: CASSAPTHSATNEKLFF. The CDR3 nucleotides are TGTGCCAGTAGTGCGCCCACTCACTCAGCAACTAATGAAAAACTGTTTTTT.

The gene calls are TRBV4-3 and TRBJ2-3; 10 bases agree with TRBD1. The trim removed 1 base at V and 0 bases at J, leaving 1 base unmatched. Germline CDR1 and CDR2: LGHNA and YSLEER. The CDR3 length is 16 residues. CDR3 sequence: CASSQVGQGSTDTQYF. The CDR3 bases are TGCGCCAGCAGCCAAGTGGGACAGGGGAGCACAGATACGCAGTATTTT.

The chain carries TRBV28 and TRBJ2-1; weak D call: TRBD2 (6 bases). The germline gives CDR1 MDHEN, CDR2 SYDVKM. V lost 2 bases and J lost 9, with 17 bases in between. The CDR3 spans 15 residues. The CDR3: CASSLPKDYRSEQFF. Here the CDR3 DNA reads TGTGCCAGCAGTTTACCCAAGGACTACCGATCTGAGCAGTTCTTC.

The chain recombines TRBV19 with TRBJ2-3; tentatively, D is TRBD2 (5 bases). The CDR3 totals 15 residues. Germline CDR1 and CDR2: LNHDA and SQIVND (reference sequence). V gave up 2 bases and J gave up 2 bases, with 11 bases separating them. CDR3 DNA sequence: TGTGCCAGTAGTATACGGAGCGGAACCACAGATACGCAGTATTTT. It translates to CASSIRSGTTDTQYF.